The clone carrying this T cell receptor (beta chain) was counted ten times or more. The data were taken from a study of spatial heterogeneity in lung cancer. Carried by each TCR cDNA molecule was a unique molecular identifier. TCRdb re-derived calls from the 5' RACE reads in MiXCR, one entry per CDR3 protein. The top ten hold 25% to 30% of the sample, which has about 10,000 distinct CDR3 sequences, about 5% seen once. This CDR3 spans 13 amino acids. Trimming took 4 bases from V and 4 from J, leaving 13 bases between them. Germline CDR1 reads SQVTM; CDR2 reads ANQGSEA. Sample time point: sample taken at primary tumor resection. Unsorted samples of tumor, nontumor lung or frozen PBMC had their whole RNA sequenced.

V gene TRBV29-1 combines with J gene TRBJ1-2; D perhaps matches TRBD1 (5 bases). The clonotype comes from a male donor with early-stage non-small cell lung cancer. The specimen comprised PBMCs, sampled at surgery. CDR3 bases: TGCAGCGTTGGAGCAGGGTGGGGCTATGGCTACACCTTC. Translated: CSVGAGWGYGYTF.